This record looks at one TCR beta chain sequence and its context. Its matching antigen is unknown. The data originate from a study of cytomegalovirus exposure and HLA in healthy donors. Both 60 Vbeta primers and 13 Jbeta primers went into the PCR. The method was immunoSEQ multiplex PCR; TCRdb's version includes in-frame clones alone and lacks a portion of them. The table lists about 150,000 clones, about three quarters of them singletons. Whole-study results and caveats: A later analysis showed that HLA-associated TCR beta chains had undergone more clonal expansion than equally common others. Later on, an analysis showed TCR association rates differing by HLA locus, with DRB1 the most and HLA-C the fewest.

The V gene's germline CDR1 is MNHNS and CDR2 SASEGT. V was trimmed by 8 bases and J by 1 base, leaving 8 bases between them. The CDR3 is made up of 13 amino acids. This rearrangement joins TRBV6-1 to TRBJ2-2, with D perhaps TRBD2 (5 bases). The receptor was isolated from a female donor in good health and CMV-seropositive. What was sequenced was PBMCs. This CDR3 is CASRDLNTGELFF. In nucleotides, the CDR3 is TGTGCCAGCCGGGATTTGAACACCGGGGAGCTGTTTTTT.